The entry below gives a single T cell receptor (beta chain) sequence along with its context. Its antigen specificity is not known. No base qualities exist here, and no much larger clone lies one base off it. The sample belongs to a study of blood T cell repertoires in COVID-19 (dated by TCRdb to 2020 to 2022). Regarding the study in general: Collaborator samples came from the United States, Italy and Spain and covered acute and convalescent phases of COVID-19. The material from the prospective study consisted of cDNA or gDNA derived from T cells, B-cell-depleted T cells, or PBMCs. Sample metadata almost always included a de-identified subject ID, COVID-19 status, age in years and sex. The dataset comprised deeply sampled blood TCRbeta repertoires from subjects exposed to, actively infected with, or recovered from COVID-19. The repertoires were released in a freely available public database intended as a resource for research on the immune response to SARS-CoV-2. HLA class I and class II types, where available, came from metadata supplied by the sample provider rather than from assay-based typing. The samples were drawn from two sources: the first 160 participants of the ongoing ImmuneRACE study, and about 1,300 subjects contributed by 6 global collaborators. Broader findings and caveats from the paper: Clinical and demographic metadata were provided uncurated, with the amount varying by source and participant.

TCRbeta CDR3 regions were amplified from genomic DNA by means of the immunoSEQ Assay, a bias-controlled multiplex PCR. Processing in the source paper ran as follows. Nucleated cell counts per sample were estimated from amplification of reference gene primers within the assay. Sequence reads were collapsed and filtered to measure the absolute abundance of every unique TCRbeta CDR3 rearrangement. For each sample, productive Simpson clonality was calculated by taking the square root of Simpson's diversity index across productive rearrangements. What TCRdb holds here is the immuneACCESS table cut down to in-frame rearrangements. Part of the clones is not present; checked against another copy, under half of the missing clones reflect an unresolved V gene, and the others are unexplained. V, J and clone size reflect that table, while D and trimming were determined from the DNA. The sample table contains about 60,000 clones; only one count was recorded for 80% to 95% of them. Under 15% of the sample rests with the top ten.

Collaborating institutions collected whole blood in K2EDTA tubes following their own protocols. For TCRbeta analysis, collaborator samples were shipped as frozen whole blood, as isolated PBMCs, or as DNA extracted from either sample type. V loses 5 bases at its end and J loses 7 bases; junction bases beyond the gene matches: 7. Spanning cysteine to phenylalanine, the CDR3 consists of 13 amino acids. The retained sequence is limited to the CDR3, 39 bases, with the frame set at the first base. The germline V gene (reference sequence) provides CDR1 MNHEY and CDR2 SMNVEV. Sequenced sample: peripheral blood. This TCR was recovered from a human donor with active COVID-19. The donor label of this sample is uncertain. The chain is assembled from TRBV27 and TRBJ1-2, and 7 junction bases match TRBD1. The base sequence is TGTGCCAGCAGTCCATCGAGACAGGGTGGCTACACCTTC. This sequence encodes CASSPSRQGGYTF.